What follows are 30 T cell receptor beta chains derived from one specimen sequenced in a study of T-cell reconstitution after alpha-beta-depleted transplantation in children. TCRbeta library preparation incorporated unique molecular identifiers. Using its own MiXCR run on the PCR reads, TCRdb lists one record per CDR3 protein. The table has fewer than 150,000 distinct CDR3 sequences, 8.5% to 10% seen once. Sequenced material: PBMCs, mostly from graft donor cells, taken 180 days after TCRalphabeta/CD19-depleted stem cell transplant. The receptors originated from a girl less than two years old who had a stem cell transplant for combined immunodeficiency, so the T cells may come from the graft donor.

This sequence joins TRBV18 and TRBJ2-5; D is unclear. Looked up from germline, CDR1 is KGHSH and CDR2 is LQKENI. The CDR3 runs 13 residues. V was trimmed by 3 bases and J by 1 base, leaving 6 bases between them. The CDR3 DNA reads TGTGCCAGCTCACCGTCTTTCCAAGAGACCCAGTACTTC. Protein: CASSPSFQETQYF.

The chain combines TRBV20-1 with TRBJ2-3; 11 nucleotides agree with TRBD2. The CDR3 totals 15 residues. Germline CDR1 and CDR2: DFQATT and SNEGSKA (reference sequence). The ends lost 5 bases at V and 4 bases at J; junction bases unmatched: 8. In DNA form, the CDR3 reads TGCAGTGCTCTACTAGCGGGAGTCTGGGCAGATACGCAGTATTTT. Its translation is CSALLAGVWADTQYF.

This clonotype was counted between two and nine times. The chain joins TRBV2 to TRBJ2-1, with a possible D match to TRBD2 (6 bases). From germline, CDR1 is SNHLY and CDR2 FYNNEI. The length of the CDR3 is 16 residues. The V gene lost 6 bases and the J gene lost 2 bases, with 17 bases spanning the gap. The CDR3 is CASRHTGPSAYNEQFF. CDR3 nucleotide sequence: TGTGCCAGCAGACATACTGGTCCTAGCGCCTACAATGAGCAGTTCTTC.

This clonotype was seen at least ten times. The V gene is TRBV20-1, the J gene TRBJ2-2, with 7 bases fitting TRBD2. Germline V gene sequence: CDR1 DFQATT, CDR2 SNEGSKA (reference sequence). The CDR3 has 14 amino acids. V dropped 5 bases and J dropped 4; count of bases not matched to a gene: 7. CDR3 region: CSAPVGGGTGELFF. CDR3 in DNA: TGCAGTGCTCCTGTTGGGGGGGGCACCGGGGAGCTGTTTTTT.

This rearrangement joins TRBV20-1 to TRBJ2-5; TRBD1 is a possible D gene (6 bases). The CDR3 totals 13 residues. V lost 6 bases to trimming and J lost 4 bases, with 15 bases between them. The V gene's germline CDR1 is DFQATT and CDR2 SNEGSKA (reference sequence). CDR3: CSARTAGAETQYF. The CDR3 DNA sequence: TGCAGTGCCCGGACGGCAGGGGCAGAGACCCAGTACTTC.

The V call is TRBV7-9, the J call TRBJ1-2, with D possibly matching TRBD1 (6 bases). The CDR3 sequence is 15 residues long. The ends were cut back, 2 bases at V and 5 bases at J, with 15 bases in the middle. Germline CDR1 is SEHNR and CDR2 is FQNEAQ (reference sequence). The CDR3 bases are TGTGCCAGCAGCTTATTCGGGGGCGCTGGGTATGGCTACACCTTC. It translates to CASSLFGGAGYGYTF. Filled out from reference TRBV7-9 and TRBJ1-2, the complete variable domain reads DTGVSQNPRHKITKRGQNVTFRCDPISEHNRLYWYRQTLGQGPEFLTYFQNEAQLEKSRLLSDRFSAERPKGSFSTLEIQRTEQGDSAMYLCASSLFGGAGYGYTFGSGTRLTVV.

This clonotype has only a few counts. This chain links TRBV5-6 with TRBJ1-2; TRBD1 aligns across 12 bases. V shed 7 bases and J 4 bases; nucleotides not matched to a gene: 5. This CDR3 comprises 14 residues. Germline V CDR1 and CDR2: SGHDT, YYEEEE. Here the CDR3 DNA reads TGTGCCAGCGGCGGGACAGGGGGCGTCTATGGCTACACCTTC. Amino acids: CASGGTGGVYGYTF.

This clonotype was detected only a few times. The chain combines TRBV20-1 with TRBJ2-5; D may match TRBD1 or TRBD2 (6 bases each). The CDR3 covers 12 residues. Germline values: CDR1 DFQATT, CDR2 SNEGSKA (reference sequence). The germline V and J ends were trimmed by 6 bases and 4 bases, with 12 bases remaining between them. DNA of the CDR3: TGCAGTGCAGCCGGGGGCGGAGAGACCCAGTACTTC. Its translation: CSAAGGGETQYF.

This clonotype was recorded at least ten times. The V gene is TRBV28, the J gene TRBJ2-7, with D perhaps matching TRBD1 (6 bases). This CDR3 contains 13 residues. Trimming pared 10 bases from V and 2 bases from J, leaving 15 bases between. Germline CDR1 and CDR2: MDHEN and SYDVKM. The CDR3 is CAIRQDSPYEQYF. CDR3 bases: TGTGCCATCCGACAGGACAGTCCCTACGAGCAGTACTTC.

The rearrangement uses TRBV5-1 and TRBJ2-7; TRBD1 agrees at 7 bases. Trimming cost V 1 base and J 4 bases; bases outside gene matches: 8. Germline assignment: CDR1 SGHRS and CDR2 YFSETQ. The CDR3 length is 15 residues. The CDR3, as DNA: TGCGCCAGCAGCTTGTCGAGGGGGCCAGGATACGAGCAGTACTTC. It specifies CASSLSRGPGYEQYF.

The CDR3 nucleotides are TGTGCCAGTAGTAGAGCACTAGCGGGAGTGCAGAGCTCCTACAATGAGCAGTTCTTC. Translation gives CASSRALAGVQSSYNEQFF. The rearrangement links TRBV19 to TRBJ2-1; TRBD2 aligns across 11 bases. The length of the CDR3 is 19 residues. The germline gives CDR1 LNHDA, CDR2 SQIVND (reference sequence). V shed 4 bases, J shed 0 bases, and the junction held 11 bases outside the gene matches. Using reference TRBV19 and TRBJ2-1 for the parts outside the CDR3, the full variable domain is DGGITQSPKYLFRKEGQNVTLSCEQNLNHDAMYWYRQDPGQGLRLIYYSQIVNDFQKGDIAEGYSVSREKKESFPLTVTSAQKNPTAFYLCASSRALAGVQSSYNEQFFGPGTRLTVL.

DNA for the CDR3: TGCGCCAGCAGCTTGGCCGGGCGGGGAAGTGGCTACACCTTC. The encoded protein is CASSLAGRGSGYTF. The chain has TRBV5-1 and TRBJ1-2, with no clear D. Germline loops: CDR1 SGHRS, CDR2 YFSETQ. With 0 bases removed from V and 7 bases from J, the gap between germline ends came to 13 bases. This CDR3 comprises 14 residues.

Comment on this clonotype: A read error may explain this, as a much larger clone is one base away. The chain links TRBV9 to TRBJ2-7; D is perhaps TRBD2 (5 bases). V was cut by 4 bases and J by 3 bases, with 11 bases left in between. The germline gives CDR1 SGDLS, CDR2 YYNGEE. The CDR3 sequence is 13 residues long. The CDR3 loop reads CASSPGNLYEQYF. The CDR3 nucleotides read TGTGCCAGCAGCCCGGGAAATCTCTACGAGCAGTACTTC.

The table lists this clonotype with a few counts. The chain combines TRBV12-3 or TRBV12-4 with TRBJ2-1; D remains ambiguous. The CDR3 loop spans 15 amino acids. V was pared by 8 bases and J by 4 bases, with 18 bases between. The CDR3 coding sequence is TGTGCCAGCCGAGTTTTTGACTCCCGGTACAATGAGCAGTTCTTC. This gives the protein CASRVFDSRYNEQFF.

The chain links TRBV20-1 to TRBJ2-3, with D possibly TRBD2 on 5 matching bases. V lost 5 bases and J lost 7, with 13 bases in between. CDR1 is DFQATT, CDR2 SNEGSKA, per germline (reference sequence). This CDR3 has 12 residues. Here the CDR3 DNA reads TGCAGTGCTTCCGGAAGGAGGTATACGCAGTATTTT. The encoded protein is CSASGRRYTQYF.

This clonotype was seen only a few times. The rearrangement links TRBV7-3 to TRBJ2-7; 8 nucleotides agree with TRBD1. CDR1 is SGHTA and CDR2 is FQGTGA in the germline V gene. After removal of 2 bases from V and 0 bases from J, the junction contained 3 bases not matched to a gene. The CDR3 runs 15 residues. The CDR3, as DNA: TGTGCCAGCAGCTTAGGGACAGGCACCTCCTACGAGCAGTACTTC. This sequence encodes CASSLGTGTSYEQYF.

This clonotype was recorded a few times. CDR3 nucleotide sequence: TGTGCCAGCAGTGCCGGGACCCCCTACGAGCAGTACTTC. It translates to CASSAGTPYEQYF. This rearrangement joins TRBV12-3 or TRBV12-4 to TRBJ2-7, with D perhaps assigned TRBD1 or TRBD2 (5 bases each). V shed 5 bases and J shed 2 bases, with 10 bases lying between them. This CDR3 region has 13 residues.

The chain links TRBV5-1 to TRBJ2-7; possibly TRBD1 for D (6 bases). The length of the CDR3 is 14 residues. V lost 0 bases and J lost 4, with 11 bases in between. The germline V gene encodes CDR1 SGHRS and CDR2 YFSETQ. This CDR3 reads CASSLGPQGYEQYF. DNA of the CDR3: TGCGCCAGCAGCTTGGGGCCTCAGGGGTACGAGCAGTACTTC.

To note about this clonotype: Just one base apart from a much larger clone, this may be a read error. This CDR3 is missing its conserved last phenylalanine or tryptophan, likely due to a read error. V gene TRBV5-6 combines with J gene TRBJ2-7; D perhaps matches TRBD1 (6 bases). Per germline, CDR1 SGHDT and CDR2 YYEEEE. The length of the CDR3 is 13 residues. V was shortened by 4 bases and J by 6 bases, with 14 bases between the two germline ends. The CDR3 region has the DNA TGTGCCAGCAGCCGTGGACAGTATATCGAGCAGTACATC. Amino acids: CASSRGQYIEQYI.

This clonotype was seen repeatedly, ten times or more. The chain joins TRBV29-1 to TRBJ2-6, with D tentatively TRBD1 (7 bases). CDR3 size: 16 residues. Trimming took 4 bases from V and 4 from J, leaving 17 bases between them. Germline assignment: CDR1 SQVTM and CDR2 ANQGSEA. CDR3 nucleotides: TGCAGCGTTGTCGGGCAGGGGGGCTCGGGGGCCAACGTCCTGACTTTC. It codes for CSVVGQGGSGANVLTF.

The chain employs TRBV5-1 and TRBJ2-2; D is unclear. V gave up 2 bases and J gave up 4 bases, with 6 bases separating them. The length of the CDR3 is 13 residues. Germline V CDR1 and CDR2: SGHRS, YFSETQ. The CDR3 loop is CASSFWGTGELFF. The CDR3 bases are TGCGCCAGCAGCTTTTGGGGCACCGGGGAGCTGTTTTTT.

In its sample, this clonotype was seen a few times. This CDR3 reads CASSVNRGHRVDIQYF. Written as DNA, the CDR3 is TGTGCCAGCAGCGTTAACAGGGGGCACCGAGTTGACATTCAGTACTTC. V is TRBV9 and J is TRBJ2-4, with TRBD1 matching 9 bases. This CDR3 contains 16 residues. The V segment lost 2 bases and the J segment 8 bases; nucleotides outside the gene matches: 11. Germline lookup yields CDR1 SGDLS and CDR2 YYNGEE.

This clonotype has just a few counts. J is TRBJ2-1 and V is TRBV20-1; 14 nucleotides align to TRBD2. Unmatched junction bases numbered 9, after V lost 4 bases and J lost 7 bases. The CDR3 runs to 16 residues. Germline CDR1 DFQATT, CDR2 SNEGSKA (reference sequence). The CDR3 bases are TGCAGTGCTAAGAGCGGGACTAGCGGGGGCGGAAATGAGCAGTTCTTC. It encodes CSAKSGTSGGGNEQFF.

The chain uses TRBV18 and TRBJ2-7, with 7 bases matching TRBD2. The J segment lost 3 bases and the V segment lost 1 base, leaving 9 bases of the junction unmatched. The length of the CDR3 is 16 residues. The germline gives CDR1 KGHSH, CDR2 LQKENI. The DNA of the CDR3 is TGTGCCAGCTCACCACTGTCCTTGGCTAGCGGCTACGAGCAGTACTTC. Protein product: CASSPLSLASGYEQYF.

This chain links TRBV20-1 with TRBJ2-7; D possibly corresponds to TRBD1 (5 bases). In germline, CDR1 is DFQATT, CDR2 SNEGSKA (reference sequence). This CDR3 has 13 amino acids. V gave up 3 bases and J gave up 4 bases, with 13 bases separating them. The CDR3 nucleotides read TGCAGTGCTAGCCCCCCGGACACTTACGAGCAGTACTTC. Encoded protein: CSASPPDTYEQYF.

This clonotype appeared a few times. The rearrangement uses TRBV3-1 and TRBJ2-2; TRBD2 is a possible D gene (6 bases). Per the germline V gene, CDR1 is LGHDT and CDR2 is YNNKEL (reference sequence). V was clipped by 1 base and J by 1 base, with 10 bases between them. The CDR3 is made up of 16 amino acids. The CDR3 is CASSQGAGGNTGELFF. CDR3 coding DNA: TGTGCCAGCAGCCAAGGGGCCGGGGGGAACACCGGGGAGCTGTTTTTT.

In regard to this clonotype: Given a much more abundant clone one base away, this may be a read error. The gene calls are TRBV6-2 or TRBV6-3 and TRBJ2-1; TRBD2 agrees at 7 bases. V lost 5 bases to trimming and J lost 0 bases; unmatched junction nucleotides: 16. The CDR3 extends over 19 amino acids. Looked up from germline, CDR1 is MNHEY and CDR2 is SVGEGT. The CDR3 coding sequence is TGTGCCAGCAGTCAGCGGGACCGTTCAACCCTCGGCTCCTACAATGAGCAGTTCTTC. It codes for CASSQRDRSTLGSYNEQFF.

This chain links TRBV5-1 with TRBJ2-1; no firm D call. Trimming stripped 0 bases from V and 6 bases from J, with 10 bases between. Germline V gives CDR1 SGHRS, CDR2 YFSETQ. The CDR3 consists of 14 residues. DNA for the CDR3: TGCGCCAGCAGCTTGGCTCCAGTAGGCAATGAGCAGTTCTTC. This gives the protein CASSLAPVGNEQFF.

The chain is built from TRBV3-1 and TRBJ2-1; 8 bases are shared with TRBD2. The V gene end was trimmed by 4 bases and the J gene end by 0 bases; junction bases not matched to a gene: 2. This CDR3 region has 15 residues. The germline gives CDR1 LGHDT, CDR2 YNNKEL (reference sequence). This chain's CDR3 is CASSRAGASYNEQFF. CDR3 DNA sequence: TGTGCCAGCAGCCGAGCGGGAGCCTCCTACAATGAGCAGTTCTTC.

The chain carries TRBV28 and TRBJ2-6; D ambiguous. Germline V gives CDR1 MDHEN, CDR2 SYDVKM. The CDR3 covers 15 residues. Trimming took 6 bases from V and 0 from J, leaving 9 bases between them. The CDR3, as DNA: TGTGCCAGCAGCACGCAGCCCTCTGGGGCCAACGTCCTGACTTTC. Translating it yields CASSTQPSGANVLTF.